The clone carrying this T cell receptor beta chain has just one count. The method was immunoSEQ multiplex PCR; TCRdb's version includes in-frame clones alone and lacks a portion of them. This table has 150,000 or so clones, less than 90% appearing once. The data originate from a study of blood T cell repertoires in COVID-19. The CDR3 has 17 residues. The germline V and J ends were trimmed by 0 bases and 6 bases, with 19 bases remaining between them. CDR1 and CDR2 (germline): SGHRS, YFSETQ. The specimen was peripheral blood. V usage is TRBV5-1 and J usage is TRBJ1-5, with D tentatively TRBD1 (5 bases). This sequence originates from a human donor in a cohort sampled during active COVID-19. DNA for the CDR3: TGCGCCAGCAGCTTGGTGGCCGCAGGGCCACAAGCTCAGCCCCAGCATTTT. It codes for CASSLVAAGPQAQPQHF.